The 27 T cell receptor beta chains below were found in one sample sequenced in a study of blood T cell repertoires in COVID-19. The table came from immunoSEQ multiplex PCR; TCRdb's copy has only in-frame clones and leaves some out. Of fewer than 200,000 clones listed, over 65% were seen once; the top ten hold about 8.3%. What was sequenced was peripheral blood. These receptor sequences come from a man in his 60s with acute or convalescent COVID-19.

The V call is TRBV19, the J call TRBJ2-7, with TRBD1 identical over 10 bases. Germline lookup yields CDR1 LNHDA and CDR2 SQIVND (reference sequence). The CDR3 spans 15 residues. J was trimmed by 3 bases and V by 2 bases; bases with no gene match: 4. Written as DNA, the CDR3 is TGTGCCAGTAGTATAATGGGACAGGGGTACTACGAGCAGTACTTC. Translating gives CASSIMGQGYYEQYF. Full variable domain (outside the CDR3, taken from reference TRBV19 and TRBJ2-7): DGGITQSPKYLFRKEGQNVTLSCEQNLNHDAMYWYRQDPGQGLRLIYYSQIVNDFQKGDIAEGYSVSREKKESFPLTVTSAQKNPTAFYLCASSIMGQGYYEQYFGPGTRLTVT.

V and J are TRBV12-5 and TRBJ1-2; tentative D call: TRBD1 (5 bases). The germline V gene has CDR1 LGHNT and CDR2 FRNRAP. The germline V and J ends were trimmed by 4 bases and 5 bases, with 17 bases remaining between them. This CDR3 is built from 15 residues. The CDR3 bases are TGTGCTAGTGGTTCCCCACCCGGCAGGGTTTATGGCTACACCTTC. The encoded protein is CASGSPPGRVYGYTF.

This chain connects TRBV15 to TRBJ2-7; 9 bases match TRBD1. The CDR3 runs to 17 residues. After removal of 4 bases from V and 7 bases from J, the junction contained 17 bases not matched to a gene. Germline loops: CDR1 LNHNV, CDR2 YYDKDF (reference sequence). The CDR3 DNA sequence: TGTGCCACCAGCATCACTGGACAGGGGCAATTTACGTGGGAGCAGTACTTC. Translating gives CATSITGQGQFTWEQYF.

This clone has ten or more counts. This CDR3 is CASSHWAGDRIKSTHQPQHF. The DNA of the CDR3 is TGTGCCAGCAGCCACTGGGCCGGCGACAGGATTAAGAGCACACATCAGCCCCAGCATTTT. V is TRBV3-1 (or the pseudogene TRBV3-2) and J is TRBJ1-5; D is perhaps TRBD1 (6 bases). Germline assignment: CDR1 LGHDT and CDR2 YNNKEL (reference sequence). Between the trimmed V and J ends, which lost 3 bases and 5 bases, there was a span of 29 bases. The CDR3 contains 20 residues.

V is TRBV12-3 or TRBV12-4 and J is TRBJ1-3, with 10 bases aligning to TRBD1. V gave up 3 bases and J gave up 8 bases; unmatched junction bases: 1. The CDR3 is made up of 13 amino acids. The DNA for the CDR3 is TGTGCCAGCAGTTTCGGACAGGGGGACACCATATATTTT. Its protein product is CASSFGQGDTIYF.

The chain is built from TRBV29-1 and TRBJ2-5; tentative D call: TRBD1 (5 bases). Trimming removed 2 bases from V and 2 bases from J, with 9 bases in between. In germline, CDR1 is SQVTM, CDR2 ANQGSEA. CDR3 length: 13 residues. In DNA form, the CDR3 reads TGCAGCGTTGAACCCAGGGCGCAAGAGACCCAGTACTTC. It encodes CSVEPRAQETQYF. The full variable domain, its missing parts supplied by reference TRBV29-1 and TRBJ2-5, is SAVISQKPSRDICQRGTSLTIQCQVDSQVTMMFWYRQQPGQSLTLIATANQGSEATYESGFVIDKFPISRPNLTFSTLTVSNMSPEDSSIYLCSVEPRAQETQYFGPGTRLLVL.

Only a few counts were recorded for this clone. This sequence joins TRBV9 and TRBJ2-3; TRBD2 matches at 15 bases. Trimming cost V 3 bases and J 0 bases; bases outside gene matches: 11. The CDR3 runs 20 residues. The V gene's germline CDR1 is SGDLS and CDR2 YYNGEE. The DNA of the CDR3 is TGTGCCAGCAGCGGCTGGACTAGCGGGGGGGCCCGTATAAGCACAGATACGCAGTATTTT. It yields the protein CASSGWTSGGARISTDTQYF.

This sequence joins TRBV3-1 (or the pseudogene TRBV3-2) and TRBJ1-6; 8 bases fit TRBD1. Germline V gene lookup returns CDR1 LGHDT and CDR2 YNNKEL (reference sequence). This CDR3 comprises 15 residues. Trimming took 0 bases from V and 10 from J; bases not matched to a gene: 5. CDR3 coding DNA: TGTGCCAGCAGCCAAGAGAGACAGGGGTTGTCACCCCTCCACTTT. The encoded protein is CASSQERQGLSPLHF.

The chain has TRBV4-1 and TRBJ2-5; 9 nucleotides align to TRBD1. The CDR3 runs 15 residues. Germline-derived CDR1 and CDR2 are MGHRA and YSYEKL. The V gene end was trimmed by 5 bases and the J gene end by 5 bases; junction bases not matched to a gene: 9. The CDR3 here is CASSELQGAEETQYF. For the CDR3, the DNA is TGCGCCAGCAGCGAATTACAGGGGGCTGAGGAGACCCAGTACTTC.

V usage is TRBV7-9 and J usage is TRBJ1-2; D possibly corresponds to TRBD1 (6 bases). V lost 2 bases and J lost 0, with 19 bases in between. CDR3 length: 18 amino acids. CDR1 SEHNR and CDR2 FQNEAQ come from the germline V gene (reference sequence). The CDR3 sequence: CASSLTTGSPAANYGYTF. CDR3 in DNA: TGTGCCAGCAGCTTAACTACAGGGAGTCCGGCAGCTAACTATGGCTACACCTTC.

This clone has a handful of counts. This rearrangement joins TRBV5-1 to TRBJ1-1, with D possibly being TRBD1 (5 bases). The germline V gene has CDR1 SGHRS and CDR2 YFSETQ. With 4 bases removed from V and 0 bases from J, the gap between germline ends came to 13 bases. The CDR3 is 15 residues long. CDR3 region: CASSPGNSMNTEAFF. In nucleotides, the CDR3 is TGCGCCAGCAGCCCAGGGAACTCAATGAACACTGAAGCTTTCTTT.

The chain is built from TRBV2 and TRBJ2-7; 9 nucleotides line up with TRBD1. Looked up from germline, CDR1 is SNHLY and CDR2 is FYNNEI. V lost 7 bases to trimming and J lost 1 base; unmatched junction nucleotides: 8. This CDR3 region has 15 residues. The CDR3 loop is CASKTGTGPSYEQYF. The CDR3 DNA is TGTGCCAGCAAAACCGGGACAGGGCCTTCCTACGAGCAGTACTTC.

The chain is built from TRBV5-1 and TRBJ2-1; D is perhaps TRBD2 (6 bases). The V gene lost 0 bases and the J gene lost 3 bases, with 28 bases spanning the gap. The V gene's germline CDR1 is SGHRS and CDR2 YFSETQ. This CDR3 is 21 amino acids long. The CDR3 reads CASSLAPYVAGTQLYYNEQFF. The DNA for the CDR3 is TGCGCCAGCAGCTTGGCCCCGTACGTGGCGGGGACCCAGCTCTACTACAATGAGCAGTTCTTC.

The chain is built from TRBV19 and TRBJ1-2; TRBD1 agrees at 11 bases. Germline-derived CDR1 and CDR2 are LNHDA and SQIVND (reference sequence). The CDR3 sequence is 15 residues long. V was clipped by 5 bases and J by 3 bases; unmatched bases: 5. The CDR3 reads CASSFGQGADYGYTF. CDR3 DNA: TGTGCCAGTAGTTTCGGACAGGGGGCTGACTATGGCTACACCTTC.

The CDR3 DNA reads as TGTGCCAGCAGTTACTCGAGTAAGCTGGGGCCGTCCGGGGCCAACGTCCTGACTTTC. This gives the protein CASSYSSKLGPSGANVLTF. This chain joins TRBV6-7 and TRBJ2-6, with D perhaps TRBD1 (5 bases). TRBV6-7 is filed as an ORF, its function uncertain. Trimming pared 0 bases from V and 4 bases from J, leaving 19 bases between. The CDR3 spans 19 residues.

Comment on this clone: At one boundary the junction diverges from the germline segment, which might be a read error. The chain uses TRBV10-1 and TRBJ1-1, with D uncertain. In germline, CDR1 is WNHNN, CDR2 SYGVQD (reference sequence). The CDR3 runs to 14 residues. The CDR3: CASSESGGNAEAFF. The CDR3 bases are TGCGCCAGCAGTGAGTCAGGAGGGAACGCTGAAGCTTTCTTT.

V and J are TRBV5-1 and TRBJ2-5, with 10 bases aligning to TRBD2. The CDR3 loop spans 15 amino acids. The trim removed 7 bases at V and 5 bases at J, leaving 11 bases unmatched. CDR1 SGHRS and CDR2 YFSETQ come from the germline V gene. The CDR3 loop is CASGLAGASRETQYF. Here the CDR3 DNA reads TGCGCCAGCGGGCTAGCGGGGGCAAGTCGGGAGACCCAGTACTTC.

The chain joins TRBV9 to TRBJ1-5, with 7 nucleotides matching TRBD1. The CDR3 consists of 14 residues. V dropped 0 bases and J dropped 4; count of bases not matched to a gene: 1. The germline CDR1 and CDR2 sequences are SGDLS and YYNGEE. The CDR3, as DNA: TGTGCCAGCAGCGTAGGGGACAGTAATCAGCCCCAGCATTTT. Translating gives CASSVGDSNQPQHF.

This chain uses TRBV5-8 with TRBJ2-3, with 9 positions matching TRBD1. The length of the CDR3 is 16 residues. V dropped 4 bases and J dropped 6; count of bases not matched to a gene: 12. Germline V gene data show CDR1 as SGHTS and CDR2 as YDEGEE. CDR3 loop: CASSPIGTGRRDTQYF. CDR3 coding DNA: TGTGCCAGCAGCCCAATCGGGACAGGGCGGAGGGATACGCAGTATTTT.

The J gene is TRBJ2-7, the V gene TRBV19; D might be TRBD1 (7 bases). This CDR3 is 13 amino acids long. The germline V gene has CDR1 LNHDA and CDR2 SQIVND (reference sequence). Trimming stripped 3 bases from V and 6 bases from J, with 12 bases between. The CDR3 is CASSMEGTVEQYF. The CDR3 DNA reads TGTGCCAGTAGTATGGAGGGGACAGTCGAGCAGTACTTC.

The chain employs TRBV6-5 and TRBJ2-5; the match to TRBD2 covers 10 bases. CDR1 and CDR2 (germline): MNHEY, SVGAGI. This CDR3 contains 15 residues. V trimming: 8 bases; J trimming: 3 bases; junction bases outside the gene matches: 9. CDR3 coding DNA: TGTGCCAGCCATGTATTAGCGGGGGGTAAAGAGACCCAGTACTTC. Encoded protein: CASHVLAGGKETQYF.

This clone was recorded once. This chain uses TRBV30 with TRBJ2-3; 8 positions match TRBD1. CDR1 and CDR2 from the germline V gene are GTSNPN and SVGIG (reference sequence). This CDR3 contains 13 residues. V lost 8 bases, J lost 0 bases, and 4 bases stayed unmatched. The CDR3 DNA follows: TGTGCCGGACGACAGGGGAGCACAGATACGCAGTATTTT. Translating it yields CAGRQGSTDTQYF.

The chain employs TRBV27 and TRBJ1-6, with TRBD1 matching 7 bases. V was pared by 5 bases and J by 6 bases, with 7 bases of the junction left unmatched. Per the germline V gene, CDR1 is MNHEY and CDR2 is SMNVEV (reference sequence). The CDR3 has 15 amino acids. The CDR3 DNA follows: TGTGCCAGCAGTCCTCAGGACAGGTTTAATTCACCCCTCCACTTT. Translated: CASSPQDRFNSPLHF.

The gene calls are TRBV9 and TRBJ2-5; TRBD2 agrees at 7 bases. Trimming removed 0 bases from V and 4 bases from J; junction bases left unmatched: 6. The CDR3 is made up of 15 amino acids. Germline CDR1 and CDR2: SGDLS and YYNGEE. Here the CDR3 reads CASSVGGGGGETQYF. CDR3 nucleotide sequence: TGTGCCAGCAGCGTAGGTGGCGGGGGTGGAGAGACCCAGTACTTC.

J is TRBJ1-2 and V is TRBV7-2; possible D gene TRBD1, 6 bases. The germline V gene encodes CDR1 SGHTA and CDR2 FQGNSA. Trimming cost V 4 bases and J 1 base, with 10 bases left between them. This CDR3 is 14 amino acids long. DNA for the CDR3: TGTGCCAGCAGCTCCCAACAGGGTAACTATGGCTACACCTTC. Translating gives CASSSQQGNYGYTF. The full variable domain, with the rest looked up from reference TRBV7-2 and TRBJ1-2, is GAGVSQSPSNKVTEKGKDVELRCDPISGHTALYWYRQSLGQGLEFLIYFQGNSAPDKSGLPSDRFSAERTGGSVSTLTIQRTQQEDSAVYLCASSSQQGNYGYTFGSGTRLTVV.

This clone was recorded once. The V gene is TRBV7-2, the J gene TRBJ2-6; the match to TRBD2 covers 7 bases. From germline, CDR1 is SGHTA and CDR2 FQGNSA. V trimming: 2 bases; J trimming: 1 base; junction bases outside the gene matches: 2. The CDR3 is 16 residues long. The CDR3: CASSLRAGSGANVLTF. CDR3 bases: TGTGCCAGCAGCTTAAGAGCGGGGTCTGGGGCCAACGTCCTGACTTTC.

The rearrangement links TRBV7-2 to TRBJ1-1; weak D call: TRBD1 (5 bases). Per germline, CDR1 SGHTA and CDR2 FQGNSA. The CDR3 sequence is 16 residues long. The V end was cut by 4 bases, the J end by 2 bases, with 17 bases between. Here the CDR3 DNA reads TGTGCCAGCAGCTCCCGTCGCCAGGGCCTAAACACTGAAGCTTTCTTT. This sequence encodes CASSSRRQGLNTEAFF.